This T cell receptor (beta chain) was identified in a study of shared clonotypes between healthy human individuals. Study-wide results and caveats: Non-shared clonotypes were found to have lower generation probabilities than the clonotypes that were shared by all four of the sorted-subset donors. Rarefaction indicated that sorted-subset sequencing remained incomplete although depth was large.

Sequencing was at deep level. Original handling: ImmunoSEQ sequences covered only the junction and lacked quality scores; filtering therefore differed. This table comes from immunoSEQ multiplex PCR, and its TCRdb copy is limited to in-frame clones, with some not included. The V and J calls and clone size come from that table; D and trimming were worked out from the DNA. The repertoire holds just over 2,000,000 clones, with 95% as singletons. CDR1 is MNHNS, CDR2 SASEGT, per germline. V was clipped by 1 base and J by 4 bases, with 11 bases between them. This CDR3 region has 15 residues. Note on this clone: Antigen: not known.

This clonotype was sampled from a man aged 18 to 29 in good health. The chain carries TRBV6-1 and TRBJ2-1, with no clear D. The sample taken for sequencing was naive CD4+ T cells sorted from blood. Subset here: CD45RA+ positively selected. CDR3: CASSEVDSTYNEQFF. DNA for the CDR3: TGTGCCAGCAGTGAAGTAGACTCCACTTACAATGAGCAGTTCTTC.